These 24 T cell receptor beta chains were sequenced from one sample in a study of blood T cell repertoires in COVID-19. TCRdb keeps only in-frame clones here, not all; method: immunoSEQ multiplex PCR. The table has around 100,000 clones, 70% to 80% seen once. The sample consisted of peripheral blood. These receptors originate from a woman aged 70-85 years with acute or convalescent COVID-19.

V gene TRBV7-2 combines with J gene TRBJ1-5; D possibly corresponds to TRBD1 (6 bases). Trimming cost V 5 bases and J 2 bases, with 13 bases left between them. Germline V gene sequence: CDR1 SGHTA, CDR2 FQGNSA. The CDR3 contains 15 residues. CDR3 DNA sequence: TGTGCCAGCAGCATACAGGGTAGGGGCAATCAGCCCCAGCATTTT. Translation gives CASSIQGRGNQPQHF.

The chain is built from TRBV5-1 and TRBJ1-6, with D possibly being TRBD1 (5 bases). Germline V CDR1 and CDR2: SGHRS, YFSETQ. V lost 2 bases and J lost 5, with 11 bases in between. The CDR3 consists of 15 residues. The CDR3, as DNA: TGCGCCAGCAGCTTCGGGGGATTCGATAATTCACCCCTCCACTTT. It specifies CASSFGGFDNSPLHF.

The V call is TRBV6-6, the J call TRBJ2-7; 7 bases align to TRBD2. V lost 6 bases, J lost 6 bases, and 14 bases stayed unmatched. Per the germline V gene, CDR1 is MNHNY and CDR2 is SVGAGI (reference sequence). The CDR3 sequence is 15 residues long. The CDR3 spells CASRLLQGGTFEQYF. The CDR3 DNA reads TGTGCCAGCAGACTGCTTCAGGGAGGGACGTTCGAGCAGTACTTC.

J is TRBJ1-1 and V is TRBV7-8, with a weak D call TRBD1 (6 bases). CDR1 and CDR2 from the germline V gene are SGHVS and FQNEAQ. The CDR3 covers 15 residues. The ends were cut back, 3 bases at V and 2 bases at J, with 13 bases in the middle. The CDR3 DNA reads TGTGCCAGCAGCTTGCAGACAGGACCAAACACTGAAGCTTTCTTT. Protein: CASSLQTGPNTEAFF.

The chain recombines TRBV5-4 with TRBJ2-7; 11 positions agree with TRBD1. Germline CDR1 and CDR2: SGHNT and YYREEE (reference sequence). CDR3 length equals 16 residues. V gave up 1 base and J gave up 3 bases; unmatched junction bases: 6. CDR3 sequence: CASSLRDRGGVYEQYV. DNA for the CDR3: TGTGCCAGCAGCTTGCGGGACAGGGGGGGAGTCTACGAGCAGTACGTC.

The chain recombines TRBV7-2 with TRBJ2-7, with 7 bases matching TRBD2. J was trimmed by 2 bases and V by 0 bases; bases with no gene match: 1. Germline CDR1 and CDR2: SGHTA and FQGNSA. The CDR3 loop spans 14 amino acids. For the CDR3, the DNA is TGTGCCAGCAGCTTAGCGGGAGGGGCCTACGAGCAGTACGTC. Translation: CASSLAGGAYEQYV.

The V gene is TRBV7-9, the J gene TRBJ1-1; D is undetermined. The V gene's germline CDR1 is SEHNR and CDR2 FQNEAQ (reference sequence). CDR3 length: 15 residues. The ends were cut back, 5 bases at V and 6 bases at J, with 19 bases in the middle. In DNA, the CDR3 is TGTGCCAGCAGCGCAAACCGGGGTTCGGGCGCTGAAGCTTTCTTT. It translates to CASSANRGSGAEAFF.

This clone occurred a few times. The chain links TRBV5-1 to TRBJ1-2, with D possibly TRBD1 on 5 matching bases. The CDR3 is made up of 13 amino acids. CDR1 and CDR2 (germline): SGHRS, YFSETQ. The ends were cut back, 4 bases at V and 2 bases at J, with 9 bases in the middle. Here the CDR3 reads CASSLDTNYGYTF. CDR3 nucleotide sequence: TGCGCCAGCAGCCTGGACACGAACTATGGCTACACCTTC.

The chain carries TRBV5-1 and TRBJ2-5, with 12 bases that match TRBD2. The CDR3 sequence is 17 residues long. V shed 2 bases, J shed 2 bases, and the junction held 7 bases outside the gene matches. Germline V gene data show CDR1 as SGHRS and CDR2 as YFSETQ. CDR3 residues: CASSFKLAGGRQETQYF. CDR3 in DNA: TGCGCCAGCAGCTTTAAACTAGCGGGGGGCAGGCAAGAGACCCAGTACTTC.

This clone has more than one count but fewer than ten. V gene TRBV6-6 combines with J gene TRBJ1-1; 7 nucleotides agree with TRBD1. Germline V CDR1 and CDR2: MNHNY, SVGAGI (reference sequence). CDR3 length: 12 amino acids. Trimming took 4 bases from V and 12 from J; bases not matched to a gene: 8. The CDR3 sequence: CASSSHRDRSFF. CDR3 DNA sequence: TGTGCCAGCAGTTCCCACCGGGACAGATCTTTCTTT.

The chain employs TRBV5-1 and TRBJ1-3; D may be TRBD1 (6 bases). This CDR3 is built from 16 residues. Germline V lookup: CDR1 SGHRS, CDR2 YFSETQ. Deletions cut 0 bases from V and 2 bases from J, with 12 bases between. The CDR3: CASSLGPTGTGNTIYF. CDR3 nucleotides: TGCGCCAGCAGCTTGGGGCCCACAGGGACTGGAAACACCATATATTTT.

This clone was seen just once. This chain joins TRBV11-2 and TRBJ2-1; TRBD2 matches 14 bases. Germline values: CDR1 SGHAT, CDR2 FQNNGV. This CDR3 is 17 amino acids long. The V gene end was trimmed by 5 bases and the J gene end by 8 bases; junction bases not matched to a gene: 11. For the CDR3, the DNA is TGTGCCAGCAGCCCTTGGACTAGCGGGGGGATAAGGGATGAGCAGTTCTTC. Its protein is CASSPWTSGGIRDEQFF. Drawing the rest from reference TRBV11-2 and TRBJ2-1, the complete variable domain is EAGVAQSPRYKIIEKRQSVAFWCNPISGHATLYWYQQILGQGPKLLIQFQNNGVVDDSQLPKDRFSAERLKGVDSTLKIQPAKLEDSAVYLCASSPWTSGGIRDEQFFGPGTRLTVL.

This sequence joins TRBV10-2 and TRBJ1-1; D may be TRBD1 (6 bases). The CDR3 spans 15 residues. Germline values: CDR1 WSHSY, CDR2 SAAADI. Trimming stripped 9 bases from V and 0 bases from J, with 17 bases between. DNA of the CDR3: TGCGCCAGTCGAATGGCAGGGGCCATGAACACTGAAGCTTTCTTT. The encoded protein is CASRMAGAMNTEAFF.

This chain connects TRBV11-3 to TRBJ1-1; possibly TRBD1 for D (6 bases). The CDR3 sequence is 14 residues long. Germline lookup yields CDR1 SGHNT and CDR2 YENEEA. V was trimmed by 0 bases and J by 5 bases, leaving 10 bases between them. The CDR3 DNA reads TGTGCCAGCAGCTTAGAAGGGGGTCGGACTGAAGCTTTCTTT. Translation: CASSLEGGRTEAFF. The complete variable domain, with remaining parts taken from reference TRBV11-3 and TRBJ1-1, reads EAGVVQSPRYKIIEKKQPVAFWCNPISGHNTLYWYLQNLGQGPELLIRYENEEAVDDSQLPKDRFSAERLKGVDSTLKIQPAELGDSAVYLCASSLEGGRTEAFFGQGTRLTVV.

This sequence joins TRBV2 and TRBJ2-3; D is ambiguous. The ends were cut back, 10 bases at V and 4 bases at J, with 18 bases in the middle. Germline CDR1 and CDR2: SNHLY and FYNNEI. This CDR3 contains 14 residues. CDR3 nucleotides: TGTGCCACGAAAGCAACTTTTGGTTCAGATACGCAGTATTTT. Amino acids: CATKATFGSDTQYF.

The CDR3 region has the DNA TGTGCCAGCAACCGACTAGCGGGGTCCGGGGAGCTGTTTTTT. The encoded protein is CASNRLAGSGELFF. The chain employs TRBV6-6 and TRBJ2-2, with 11 bases aligning to TRBD2. The CDR3 runs to 14 residues. Trimming at V came to 7 bases and at J to 6 bases, leaving 4 bases not matched to a gene. CDR1 is MNHNY, CDR2 SVGAGI, per germline (reference sequence).

This clone was seen just once. The rearrangement links TRBV5-1 to TRBJ1-5; D is perhaps TRBD1 (6 bases). The germline V and J ends were trimmed by 0 bases and 1 base, with 11 bases remaining between them. This CDR3 has 16 residues. Germline V lookup: CDR1 SGHRS, CDR2 YFSETQ. CDR3 region: CASSLEGGRSNQPQHF. CDR3 in DNA: TGCGCCAGCAGCTTGGAAGGGGGACGAAGCAATCAGCCCCAGCATTTT.

This sequence joins TRBV6-5 and TRBJ1-1; D remains unclear. V lost 0 bases, J lost 8 bases, and 16 bases lay in between. Germline V gene lookup returns CDR1 MNHEY and CDR2 SVGAGI. The length of the CDR3 is 15 residues. The CDR3 region has the DNA TGTGCCAGCAGTTACTCTTCGGGAGCCCCTAAGGAAGCTTTCTTT. Encoded protein: CASSYSSGAPKEAFF.

The chain is built from TRBV2 and TRBJ1-6; tentative D call: TRBD1 (5 bases). The CDR3 spans 15 residues. Germline CDR1 SNHLY, CDR2 FYNNEI. Trimming cost V 4 bases and J 2 bases, with 9 bases left between them. CDR3: CASSGQGPYNSPLHF. CDR3 coding DNA: TGTGCCAGCAGTGGGCAGGGTCCCTATAATTCACCCCTCCACTTT. The whole variable domain, remainder taken from reference TRBV2 and TRBJ1-6, is EPEVTQTPSHQVTQMGQEVILRCVPISNHLYFYWYRQILGQKVEFLVSFYNNEISEKSEIFDDQFSVERPDGSNFTLKIRSTKLEDSAMYFCASSGQGPYNSPLHFGNGTRLTVT.

The genes are TRBV11-2 and TRBJ2-5, with a tentative D call TRBD1 (7 bases). V was trimmed by 1 base and J by 4 bases, leaving 13 bases between them. Germline V gene sequence: CDR1 SGHAT, CDR2 FQNNGV. This CDR3 has 15 residues. The CDR3 is CASSLVSGGGETQYF. The CDR3 bases are TGTGCCAGCAGCTTAGTGTCAGGGGGAGGAGAGACCCAGTACTTC.

DNA of the CDR3: TGTGCCAGCAGCTTAGATTATGGAGGCGAGCAGTACGTC. This gives the protein CASSLDYGGEQYV. The V and J genes are TRBV13 and TRBJ2-7; D may be TRBD2 (5 bases). V was clipped by 1 base and J by 6 bases, with 10 bases between them. Germline lookup yields CDR1 PRHDT and CDR2 FYEKMQ (reference sequence). There are 13 residues in the CDR3.

This clone was found a few times. The chain is built from TRBV6-5 and TRBJ2-1; 8 bases agree with TRBD2. The CDR3 is 14 amino acids. Germline V gene data show CDR1 as MNHEY and CDR2 as SVGAGI. The trim removed 7 bases at V and 10 bases at J, leaving 12 bases unmatched. Written as DNA, the CDR3 is TGTGCCAGCACTCCCCCCGGGGGGGCCAGGGAGCAGTTCTTC. Its protein product is CASTPPGGAREQFF.

CDR3 bases: TGTGCCAGCAGCTTCCGGGACAGATTCACAGATACGCAGTATTTT. It translates to CASSFRDRFTDTQYF. The rearrangement links TRBV6-2 or TRBV6-3 to TRBJ2-3, with 7 bases identical to TRBD1. Germline V gives CDR1 MNHEY, CDR2 SVGEGT. With V trimmed by 6 bases and J by 2 bases, 8 bases remained unmatched. The length of the CDR3 is 15 residues.

The genes are TRBV18 and TRBJ2-2; 9 bases are shared with TRBD1. Germline CDR1 reads KGHSH; CDR2 reads LQKENI. CDR3 size: 15 residues. The V segment lost 6 bases and the J segment 6 bases; nucleotides outside the gene matches: 8. The CDR3 region has the DNA TGTGCCAGCTCGGGGGACAGGGCTGTCGCCGGGGAGCTGTTTTTT. Its protein is CASSGDRAVAGELFF. Together with reference TRBV18 and TRBJ2-2, the CDR3 gives the full variable domain: NAGVMQNPRHLVRRRGQEARLRCSPMKGHSHVYWYRQLPEEGLKFMVYLQKENIIDESGMPKERFSAEFPKEGPSILRIQQVVRGDSAAYFCASSGDRAVAGELFFGEGSRLTVL.